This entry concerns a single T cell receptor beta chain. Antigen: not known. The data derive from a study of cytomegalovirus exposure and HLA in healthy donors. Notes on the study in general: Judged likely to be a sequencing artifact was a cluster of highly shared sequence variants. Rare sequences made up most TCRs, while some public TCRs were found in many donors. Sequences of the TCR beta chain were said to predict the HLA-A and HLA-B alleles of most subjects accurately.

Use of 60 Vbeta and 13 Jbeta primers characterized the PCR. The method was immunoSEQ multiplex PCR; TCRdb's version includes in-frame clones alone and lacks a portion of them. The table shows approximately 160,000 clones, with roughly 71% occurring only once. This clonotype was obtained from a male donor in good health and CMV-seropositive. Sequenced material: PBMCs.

CDR3 sequence (DNA): TGTGCCAGCAGAGTTGAACAGACGAACACCGGGGAGCTGTTTTTT. Translating gives CASRVEQTNTGELFF. The chain uses TRBV21-1 and TRBJ2-2; the table's TRBD1 call for D was not verified on the DNA. TRBV21-1 is a documented pseudogene. The length of the CDR3 is 15 residues.